The 7 T cell receptor beta chains given below trace back to one sample, sequenced in a study of early T cells in non-severe SARS-CoV-2 infection. TCRdb fed the 5' RACE reads into MiXCR, producing one record per CDR3 protein. The sample lists tens of thousands of distinct CDR3 sequences; roughly 6% were seen once. The sequencing sample was made of whole blood. These TCRs come from an adult who was a healthcare worker with PCR-confirmed SARS-CoV-2 infection or an uninfected control (not recorded which).

In this sample, this clonotype turned up a few times. CDR3: CASSLTSGAGEETQYF. In nucleotides, the CDR3 is TGTGCCAGCAGCTTAACTAGCGGAGCGGGAGAGGAGACCCAGTACTTC. The gene calls are TRBV11-2 and TRBJ2-5, with TRBD2 matching over 8 bases. V dropped 2 bases and J dropped 5; count of bases not matched to a gene: 10. The CDR3 has 16 amino acids. Germline CDR1 SGHAT, CDR2 FQNNGV.

The rearrangement links TRBV4-3 to TRBJ1-3; tentatively, D is TRBD1 (5 bases). Trimming removed 1 base at V and 0 bases at J, with 10 bases between. Germline CDR1 is LGHNA and CDR2 is YSLEER. The length of the CDR3 is 16 residues. The CDR3 DNA reads as TGCGCCAGCAGCCAAGCCGGGACCTACTCTGGAAACACCATATATTTT. It codes for CASSQAGTYSGNTIYF.

There are a few counts of this clonotype. The chain is built from TRBV19 and TRBJ2-1; 14 bases map to TRBD2. V dropped 5 bases and J dropped 7; count of bases not matched to a gene: 4. Germline assignment: CDR1 LNHDA and CDR2 SQIVND (reference sequence). The CDR3 length is 15 residues. The CDR3 loop is CASSAGLAGENEQFF. Here the CDR3 DNA reads TGTGCCAGTAGTGCGGGACTAGCGGGGGAGAATGAGCAGTTCTTC.

This clonotype was counted between two and nine times. The V gene is TRBV15, the J gene TRBJ2-7, with TRBD1 matching 12 bases. The CDR3 totals 16 residues. CDR1 LNHNV and CDR2 YYDKDF come from the germline V gene (reference sequence). V lost 1 base to trimming and J lost 5 bases; unmatched junction nucleotides: 6. For the CDR3, the DNA is TGTGCCACCAGCAGAGCCCCCGGGACAGGGGGCCACGAGCAGTACTTC. Translating it yields CATSRAPGTGGHEQYF.

There are many counts of this clonotype. V usage is TRBV19 and J usage is TRBJ1-4, with D maybe TRBD1 (5 bases). From germline, CDR1 is LNHDA and CDR2 SQIVND (reference sequence). The CDR3 loop spans 16 amino acids. V lost 5 bases and J 1 base, leaving 14 bases between the germline ends. This CDR3 is CASSVDPTGTNEKLFF. CDR3 nucleotides: TGTGCCAGTAGTGTCGACCCAACAGGAACTAATGAAAAACTGTTTTTT. Full variable domain (missing parts from reference TRBV19 and TRBJ1-4): DGGITQSPKYLFRKEGQNVTLSCEQNLNHDAMYWYRQDPGQGLRLIYYSQIVNDFQKGDIAEGYSVSREKKESFPLTVTSAQKNPTAFYLCASSVDPTGTNEKLFFGSGTQLSVL.

This chain uses TRBV28 with TRBJ2-3, with TRBD2 matching over 8 bases. V lost 6 bases, J lost 0 bases, and 5 bases stayed unmatched. The CDR3 runs 15 residues. Per the germline V gene, CDR1 is MDHEN and CDR2 is SYDVKM. The CDR3 DNA follows: TGTGCCAGCAGATTAGCGGGGACTAGCACAGATACGCAGTATTTT. It translates to CASRLAGTSTDTQYF.

This chain connects TRBV29-1 to TRBJ1-1, with D maybe TRBD1 (6 bases). Germline loops: CDR1 SQVTM, CDR2 ANQGSEA. The CDR3 runs to 13 residues. V dropped 5 bases and J dropped 5 bases, with 15 bases sitting between them. The CDR3 loop reads CSVSKGGRTEAFF. DNA for the CDR3: TGCAGCGTTTCTAAAGGGGGGCGAACTGAAGCTTTCTTT.